This is a list of T cell receptor beta chains from one sample in a study of PD-L1 blockade in urothelial cancer. The repertoire was sequenced with immunoSEQ multiplex PCR; TCRdb's copy has only in-frame clones and lacks some. The sample gives 20,000 to 30,000 clones, approximately 86% of which show up once; approximately 33% is in the top ten. The source material was PBMCs, sampled around atezolizumab (anti-PD-L1) treatment. The receptor set was obtained from a man aged 60-69 years with urothelial cancer. Each CDR3 is given without its conserved first and last residue. The D gene is left open where the match is weak. Where a row states a size, it is once, few, many or the class of an expanded clone; other rows omit it.

v_gene: TRBV23-1
abundance: .
j_gene: TRBJ1-2
d_gene: .
CDR3aa: ASSQSLYEYGYT

v_gene: TRBV5-1
abundance: .
j_gene: TRBJ2-1
d_gene: TRBD2
CDR3aa: ASSGLAGVNEQF

v_gene: TRBV30
abundance: few
j_gene: TRBJ1-4
d_gene: .
CDR3aa: AWSVHSAGSVEKLF

v_gene: TRBV15
abundance: .
j_gene: TRBJ2-3
d_gene: .
CDR3aa: ATSPRRSGSTDTQY

v_gene: TRBV5-1
abundance: few
j_gene: TRBJ2-3
d_gene: TRBD2
CDR3aa: ASSSGGRSPDTQY

v_gene: TRBV4-1
abundance: .
j_gene: TRBJ2-2
d_gene: TRBD2
CDR3aa: ASSRGGSNTGELF

v_gene: TRBV5-1
abundance: .
j_gene: TRBJ2-1
d_gene: .
CDR3aa: ASSKADGGYNEQF

v_gene: TRBV6-5
abundance: .
j_gene: TRBJ1-1
d_gene: .
CDR3aa: ATLGVNTEAF

v_gene: TRBV5-1
abundance: once
j_gene: TRBJ2-7
d_gene: .
CDR3aa: ASKGVLGSYEQY

v_gene: TRBV25-1
abundance: once
j_gene: TRBJ1-4
d_gene: TRBD1
CDR3aa: ASSAVAGQGNEKLF

v_gene: TRBV14
abundance: .
j_gene: TRBJ1-2
d_gene: TRBD1
CDR3aa: ASSPGQGYGYT

v_gene: TRBV19
abundance: .
j_gene: TRBJ2-5
d_gene: TRBD2
CDR3aa: ASSSRTSVTETQY

v_gene: TRBV18
abundance: .
j_gene: TRBJ2-5
d_gene: TRBD2
CDR3aa: ASSPKPPAGVIQETQY

v_gene: TRBV7-2
abundance: .
j_gene: TRBJ2-6
d_gene: .
CDR3aa: ASSFGRAGANVLT

v_gene: TRBV29-1
abundance: few
j_gene: TRBJ1-4
d_gene: .
CDR3aa: SVRTASGKLF

v_gene: TRBV11-2
abundance: .
j_gene: TRBJ2-1
d_gene: .
CDR3aa: ASSFPPPYNEQF

v_gene: TRBV11-2
abundance: .
j_gene: TRBJ2-3
d_gene: .
CDR3aa: ASSLDKTYTDTQY

v_gene: TRBV19
abundance: .
j_gene: TRBJ1-4
d_gene: .
CDR3aa: ASSQGSEKLF

v_gene: TRBV7-9
abundance: .
j_gene: TRBJ1-6
d_gene: .
CDR3aa: ASSLRGAGANSPLH

v_gene: TRBV6-6
abundance: once
j_gene: TRBJ2-7
d_gene: .
CDR3aa: ASSYAGAGARGEQY

v_gene: TRBV18
abundance: .
j_gene: TRBJ2-7
d_gene: TRBD1
CDR3aa: ASSIRDRGPGSSYEQY

v_gene: TRBV5-4
abundance: .
j_gene: TRBJ1-5
d_gene: .
CDR3aa: ASSPSPSEDQPQH